The present T cell receptor (beta chain) was sequenced within a study of CD8+CD57+ T cells in acquired aplastic anemia. In the study overall: Recorded DNA amounts for sorted CD4+ and CD8+ cells had an average of around 3 ug.

Germline lookup yields CDR1 SGHTA and CDR2 FQGTGA. The CDR3 loop spans 14 amino acids. In the case of this clonotype: Its antigen is currently unknown. The germline gene is not matched at one end of the junction; a read error may be the cause.

CDR3 and TCR beta VDJ profiling relied on genomic DNA as the template. TCRdb re-analysed the reads in MiXCR, keeping a single row per CDR3 protein. Of 270,000 or so distinct CDR3 sequences in the sample, approximately 82% are singletons; the top ten hold approximately 42%. Study results and limitations: Patients and healthy controls showed no significant CD8+ Simpson's diversity difference.

Sequencing involved patients with CD8+CD57+ cell expansion previously shown by flow cytometry. The receptor's source is a human donor with aplastic anemia. Sequencing was carried out using sorted CD4+, CD8+, or CD8+CD57+ T cells (not recorded which) from PBMCs. This chain connects TRBV7-3 to TRBJ2-5; 8 nucleotides line up with TRBD1. For the CDR3, the DNA is TGTGCCAGCAGCCGAAACCCGACAGGGGACACCCAAGCTTTC. Translation gives CASSRNPTGDTQAF.